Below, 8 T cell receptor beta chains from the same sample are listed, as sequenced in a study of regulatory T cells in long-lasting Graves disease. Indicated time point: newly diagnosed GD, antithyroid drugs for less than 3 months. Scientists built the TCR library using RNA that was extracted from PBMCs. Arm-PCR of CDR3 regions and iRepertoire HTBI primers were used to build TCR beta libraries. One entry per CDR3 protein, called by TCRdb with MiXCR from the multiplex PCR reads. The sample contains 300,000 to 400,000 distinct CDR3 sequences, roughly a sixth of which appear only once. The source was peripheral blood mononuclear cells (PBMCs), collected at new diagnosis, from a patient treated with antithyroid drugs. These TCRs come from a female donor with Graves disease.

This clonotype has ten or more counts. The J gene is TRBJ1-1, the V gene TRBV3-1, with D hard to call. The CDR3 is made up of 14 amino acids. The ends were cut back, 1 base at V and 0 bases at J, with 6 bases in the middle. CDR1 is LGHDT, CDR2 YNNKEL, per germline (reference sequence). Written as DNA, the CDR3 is TGTGCCAGCAGCCAAGGGCGGGTGAACACTGAAGCTTTCTTT. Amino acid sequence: CASSQGRVNTEAFF.

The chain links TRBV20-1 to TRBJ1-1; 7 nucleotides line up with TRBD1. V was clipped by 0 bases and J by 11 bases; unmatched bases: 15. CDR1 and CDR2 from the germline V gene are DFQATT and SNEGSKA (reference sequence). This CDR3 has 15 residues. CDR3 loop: CSARDVNGGGGGAFF. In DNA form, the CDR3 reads TGCAGTGCTAGAGACGTTAACGGAGGGGGCGGAGGGGCTTTCTTT.

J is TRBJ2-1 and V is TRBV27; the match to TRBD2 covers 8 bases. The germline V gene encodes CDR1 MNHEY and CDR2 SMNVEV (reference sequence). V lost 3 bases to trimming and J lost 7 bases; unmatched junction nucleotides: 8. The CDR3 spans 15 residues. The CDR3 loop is CASSLGLGGMNEQFF. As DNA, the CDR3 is TGTGCCAGCAGTTTGGGACTAGGGGGGATGAATGAGCAGTTCTTC.

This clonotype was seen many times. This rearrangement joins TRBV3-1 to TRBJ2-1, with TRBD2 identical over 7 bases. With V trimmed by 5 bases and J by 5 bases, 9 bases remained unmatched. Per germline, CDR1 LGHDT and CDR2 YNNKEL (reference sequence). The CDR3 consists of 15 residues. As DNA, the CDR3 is TGTGCCAGCAGCGAAATCGGGGGGAACAACAATGAGCAGTTCTTC. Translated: CASSEIGGNNNEQFF.

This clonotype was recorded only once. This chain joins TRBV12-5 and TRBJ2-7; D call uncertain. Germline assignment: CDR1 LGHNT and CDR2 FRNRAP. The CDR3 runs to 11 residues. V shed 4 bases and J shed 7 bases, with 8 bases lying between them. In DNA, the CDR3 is TGTGCTAGTGGTTCAGTCTTGGAGCAGTACTTC. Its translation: CASGSVLEQYF.

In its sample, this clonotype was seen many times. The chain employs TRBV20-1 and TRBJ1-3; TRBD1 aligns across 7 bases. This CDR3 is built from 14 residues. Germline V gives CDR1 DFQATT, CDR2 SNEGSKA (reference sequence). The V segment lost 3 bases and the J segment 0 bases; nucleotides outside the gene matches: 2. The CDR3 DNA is TGCAGTGCTAGCGACAGGGTCTCTGGAAACACCATATATTTT. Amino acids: CSASDRVSGNTIYF.

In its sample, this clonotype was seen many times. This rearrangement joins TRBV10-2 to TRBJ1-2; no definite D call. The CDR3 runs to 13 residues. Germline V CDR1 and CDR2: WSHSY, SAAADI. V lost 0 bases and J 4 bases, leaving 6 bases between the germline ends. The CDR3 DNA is TGCGCCAGCAGTGAGTCATCAGTCTATGGCTACACCTTC. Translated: CASSESSVYGYTF.

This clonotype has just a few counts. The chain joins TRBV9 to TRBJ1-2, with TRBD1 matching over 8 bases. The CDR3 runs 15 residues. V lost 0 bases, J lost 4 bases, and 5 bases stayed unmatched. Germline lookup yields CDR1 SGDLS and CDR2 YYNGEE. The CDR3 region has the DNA TGTGCCAGCAGCGTAGCCCAGGGGGCAGGCTATGGCTACACCTTC. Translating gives CASSVAQGAGYGYTF.